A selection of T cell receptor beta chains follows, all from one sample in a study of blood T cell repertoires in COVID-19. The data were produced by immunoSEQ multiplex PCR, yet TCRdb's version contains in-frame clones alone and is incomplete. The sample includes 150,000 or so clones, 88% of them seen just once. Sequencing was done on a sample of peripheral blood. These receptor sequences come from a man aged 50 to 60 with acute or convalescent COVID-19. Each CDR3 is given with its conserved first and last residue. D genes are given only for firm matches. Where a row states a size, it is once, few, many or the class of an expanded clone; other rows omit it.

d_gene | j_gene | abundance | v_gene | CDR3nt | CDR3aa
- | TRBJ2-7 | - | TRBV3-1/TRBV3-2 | TGTGCCAGCAGTCGAGACAGCACCTACGAGCAGTACTTC | CASSRDSTYEQYF
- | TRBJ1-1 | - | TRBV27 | TGTGCCAGCAGTTGGGTCGGAGGCACTGAAGCTTTCTTT | CASSWVGGTEAFF
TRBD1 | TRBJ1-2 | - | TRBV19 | TGTGCCAGTAGTATAGCGGCAGGGGGTAGCTATGGCTACACCTTC | CASSIAAGGSYGYTF
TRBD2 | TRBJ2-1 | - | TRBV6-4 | TGTGCCAGCAGAGTATCGGGACTAGCGGTCAATGAGCAGTTCTTC | CASRVSGLAVNEQFF
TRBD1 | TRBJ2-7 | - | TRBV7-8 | TGTGCCAGCAGCACCCAGACAGGGGCCAACGAGCAGTACTTC | CASSTQTGANEQYF
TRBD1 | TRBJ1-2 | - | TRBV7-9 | TGTGCCAGCAGCCGACCCGGGACAGCCAACTATGGCTACACCTTC | CASSRPGTANYGYTF
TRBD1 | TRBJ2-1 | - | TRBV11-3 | TGTGCCAGCAGTCCTAGAGTAGGACAGGGGGATCGGTATGAGCAGTTCTTC | CASSPRVGQGDRYEQFF
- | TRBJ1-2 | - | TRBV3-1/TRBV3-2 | TGTGCCAGCAGCCAAGTCCAGGGCCATGGCTACACCTTC | CASSQVQGHGYTF
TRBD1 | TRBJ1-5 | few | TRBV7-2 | TGTGCCAGCAGCTGGGCAGGGGGTGGACAGCCCCAGCATTTT | CASSWAGGGQPQHF
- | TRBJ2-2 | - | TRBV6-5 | TGTGCCAGCAGTTACACACGAAACACCGGGGAGCTGTTTTTT | CASSYTRNTGELFF
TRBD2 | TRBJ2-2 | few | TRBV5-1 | TGCGCCAGCAGCTTGGCGGGACTACCGAACACCGGGGAGCTGTTTTTT | CASSLAGLPNTGELFF
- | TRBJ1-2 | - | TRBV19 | TGTGCCAGTAGTCAGACTAACTATGGCTACACCTTC | CASSQTNYGYTF
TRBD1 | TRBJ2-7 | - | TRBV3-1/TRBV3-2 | TGTGCCAGCAGCCCCCGGGACAGGGGAGGTGGATACGAGCAGTACTTC | CASSPRDRGGGYEQYF
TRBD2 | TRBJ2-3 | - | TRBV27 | TGTGCCAGCAGTTCAGAAGCCTCGGGCGGGGGGGCCCCATCGAAGGAAAGGCAGTATTTT | CASSSEASGGGAPSKERQYF
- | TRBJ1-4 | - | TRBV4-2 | TGTGCCAGCAGCTCAGCAGTCAGGGGTGAAAAACTGTTTTTT | CASSSAVRGEKLFF
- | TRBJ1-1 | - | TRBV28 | TGTGCCAGCACCGTCAGGGGAACTCTCAACACTGAAGCTTTCTTT | CASTVRGTLNTEAFF
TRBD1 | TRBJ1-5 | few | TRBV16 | TGTGCCAGCAGCCAATTGGTGGGACAGGGGCATCAGCCCCAGCATTTT | CASSQLVGQGHQPQHF
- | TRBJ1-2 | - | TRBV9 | TGTGCCAGCAGCCCTCGGGATGCTTATGGCTACACCTTC | CASSPRDAYGYTF
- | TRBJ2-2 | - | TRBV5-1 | TGCGCCAGCAGCTTGGATCGACGGACGGGGACCGGGGAGCTGTTTTTT | CASSLDRRTGTGELFF
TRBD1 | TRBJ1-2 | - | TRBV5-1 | TGCGCCAGCAGCTTACCGGGACAGAAGGGCTACACCTTC | CASSLPGQKGYTF
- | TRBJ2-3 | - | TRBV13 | TGTGCCAGCAGCCGGTTGAGCACAGATACGCAGTATTTT | CASSRLSTDTQYF
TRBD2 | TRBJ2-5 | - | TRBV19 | TGTGCCAGTAGCCTTGGACTAGCGGGAGAGGTTCGGCAAGAGACCCAGTACTTC | CASSLGLAGEVRQETQYF
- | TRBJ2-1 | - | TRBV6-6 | TGTGCCAGCAGCCTGGGGAGCTCCTACAATGAGCAGTTCTTC | CASSLGSSYNEQFF
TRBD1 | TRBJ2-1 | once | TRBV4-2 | TGTGCCAGCAGCCAAGTGGGGGCGGACAGGAGAGTCAATGAGCAGTTCTTC | CASSQVGADRRVNEQFF
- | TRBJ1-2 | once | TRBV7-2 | TGTGCCAGCAGCTTAGGAGTGGGGGGCTATGGCTACACCTTC | CASSLGVGGYGYTF
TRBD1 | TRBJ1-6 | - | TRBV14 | TGTGCCAGCAGCTGGCGGCAGGGGGACTCCTATAATTCACCCCTCCACTTT | CASSWRQGDSYNSPLHF
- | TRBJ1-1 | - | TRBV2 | TGTGCCAGCAGTGAGAGGTCGAACACTGAAGCTTTCTTT | CASSERSNTEAFF
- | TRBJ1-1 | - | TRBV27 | TGTGCCAGCAGTCCGCTGGGAGGGAACACTGAAGCTTTCTTT | CASSPLGGNTEAFF
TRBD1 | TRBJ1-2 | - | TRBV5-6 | TGTGCCAGCAGCTTGGTTACAGGGGACGATGGCTACACCTTC | CASSLVTGDDGYTF
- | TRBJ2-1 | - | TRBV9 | TGTGCCAGCAGCTTTCTAGGGGTAAATGAGCAGTTCTTC | CASSFLGVNEQFF
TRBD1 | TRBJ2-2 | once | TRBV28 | TGTGCCAGCAGTTTAAGACAGGGGGCTGCCGGGGAGCTGTTTTTT | CASSLRQGAAGELFF
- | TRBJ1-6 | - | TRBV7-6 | TGTGCCAGCAGCTCCTTCCCGCAGGGGAAGCGGGGTAATTCACCCCTCCACTTT | CASSSFPQGKRGNSPLHF